One T cell receptor beta chain is described in this entry. V lost 4 bases and J 7 bases, leaving 17 bases between the germline ends. The CDR3 extends over 15 amino acids. Germline V gene data show CDR1 as SGHRS and CDR2 as YFSETQ. The protocol was immunoSEQ multiplex PCR, while the TCRdb copy is restricted to in-frame clones and leaves out a portion. The table shows some 140,000 clones, with around nine tenths occurring only once. The data were obtained in a study of control samples from healthy donors and cancer patients. The sample comprised blood. The chain has TRBV5-1 and TRBJ1-4; TRBD1 might be the D (5 bases). This TCR came from a woman in her thirties in good health. The CDR3 bases are TGCGCCAGCAGCGAGGGGACTCCTAGGGGTGAAAAACTGTTTTTT. Translation gives CASSEGTPRGEKLFF.